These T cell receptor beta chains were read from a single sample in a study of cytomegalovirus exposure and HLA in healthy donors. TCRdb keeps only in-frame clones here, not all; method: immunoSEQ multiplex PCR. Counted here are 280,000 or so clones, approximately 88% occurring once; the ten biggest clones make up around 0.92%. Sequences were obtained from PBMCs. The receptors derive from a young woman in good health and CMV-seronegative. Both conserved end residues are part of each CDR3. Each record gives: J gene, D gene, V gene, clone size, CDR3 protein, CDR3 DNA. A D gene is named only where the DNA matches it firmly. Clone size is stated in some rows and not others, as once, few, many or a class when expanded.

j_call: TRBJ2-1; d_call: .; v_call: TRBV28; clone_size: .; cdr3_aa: CASSIRWPNNEQFF; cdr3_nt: TGTGCCAGCAGCATACGTTGGCCAAACAATGAGCAGTTCTTC
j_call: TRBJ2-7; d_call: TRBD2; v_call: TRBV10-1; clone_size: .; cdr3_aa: CASSKGLAGVSYEQYF; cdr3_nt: TGCGCCAGCAGCAAGGGACTAGCGGGGGTCTCCTACGAGCAGTACTTC
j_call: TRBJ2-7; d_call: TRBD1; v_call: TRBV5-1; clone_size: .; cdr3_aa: CASSLEGGTGSYEQYF; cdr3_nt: TGCGCCAGCAGCTTGGAAGGTGGGACAGGGTCCTACGAGCAGTACTTC
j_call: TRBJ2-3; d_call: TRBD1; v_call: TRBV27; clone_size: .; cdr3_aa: CASSFRDRPTDTQYF; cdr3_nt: TGTGCCAGCAGTTTTAGGGACAGACCCACAGATACGCAGTATTTT
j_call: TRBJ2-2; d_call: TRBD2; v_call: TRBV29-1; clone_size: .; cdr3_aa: CSVDRTGGRDTGELFF; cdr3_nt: TGCAGCGTTGATAGGACTGGAGGGAGGGACACCGGGGAGCTGTTTTTT
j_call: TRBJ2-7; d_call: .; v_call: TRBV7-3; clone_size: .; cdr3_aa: CASSTTGSGEQYF; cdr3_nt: TGTGCCAGCAGCACGACAGGCTCTGGGGAGCAGTACTTC
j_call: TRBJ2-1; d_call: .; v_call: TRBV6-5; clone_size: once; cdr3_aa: CASSWGGYNEQFF; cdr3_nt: TGTGCCAGCAGTTGGGGCGGCTACAATGAGCAGTTCTTC
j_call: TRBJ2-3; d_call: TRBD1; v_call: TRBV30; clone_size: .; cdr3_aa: CAFRDRGTDTQYF; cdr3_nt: TGTGCCTTCCGGGACAGGGGAACAGATACGCAGTATTTT
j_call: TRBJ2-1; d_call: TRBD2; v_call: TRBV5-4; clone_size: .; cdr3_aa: CASSLAGTSGYNEQFF; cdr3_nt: TGTGCCAGCAGCTTGGCCGGTACTAGCGGGTACAATGAGCAGTTCTTC
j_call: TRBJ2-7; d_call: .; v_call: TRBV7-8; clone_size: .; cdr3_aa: CASSGKPYEQYF; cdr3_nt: TGTGCCAGCTCCGGGAAGCCCTACGAGCAGTACTTC
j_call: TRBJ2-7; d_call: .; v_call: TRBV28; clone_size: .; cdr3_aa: CASRPPRGGSSYEQYF; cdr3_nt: TGTGCCAGCAGACCCCCCCGGGGTGGGAGCTCCTACGAGCAGTACTTC
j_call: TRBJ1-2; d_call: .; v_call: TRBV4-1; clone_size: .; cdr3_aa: CASRFLPGPKGYTF; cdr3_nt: TGCGCCAGCAGGTTTTTACCGGGTCCTAAGGGCTACACCTTC
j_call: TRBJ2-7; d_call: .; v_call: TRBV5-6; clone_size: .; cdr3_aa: CASSPPGAGRSSYEQYF; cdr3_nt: TGTGCCAGCAGCCCACCGGGAGCGGGTCGAAGCTCCTACGAGCAGTACTTC
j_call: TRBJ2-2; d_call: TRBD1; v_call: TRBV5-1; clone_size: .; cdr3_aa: CASSSGQGAINTGELFF; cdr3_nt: TGCGCCAGCAGCTCAGGACAGGGGGCAATTAACACCGGGGAGCTGTTTTTT
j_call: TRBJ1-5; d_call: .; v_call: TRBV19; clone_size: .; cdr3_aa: CASSIGRPAGQGYPQHF; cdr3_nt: TGTGCCAGTAGTATCGGGCGGCCGGCCGGCCAGGGGTATCCCCAGCATTTT
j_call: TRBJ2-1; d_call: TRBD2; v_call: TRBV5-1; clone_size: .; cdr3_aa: CASSNSGLGLLRDEQFF; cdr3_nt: TGCGCCAGCAGCAACTCGGGACTAGGGCTCCTGAGGGATGAGCAGTTCTTC
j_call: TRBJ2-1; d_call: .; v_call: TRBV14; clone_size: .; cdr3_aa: CASSQDPGRQFF; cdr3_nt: TGTGCCAGCAGCCAAGATCCCGGGAGGCAGTTCTTC
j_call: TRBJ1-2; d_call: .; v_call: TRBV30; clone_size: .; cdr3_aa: CAWSGGGGLGYTF; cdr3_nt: TGTGCCTGGAGTGGGGGCGGTGGGCTTGGCTACACCTTC
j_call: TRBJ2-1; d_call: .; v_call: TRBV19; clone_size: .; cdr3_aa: CASSIRNEQFF; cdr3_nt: TGTGCCAGTAGTATCCGGAATGAGCAGTTCTTC
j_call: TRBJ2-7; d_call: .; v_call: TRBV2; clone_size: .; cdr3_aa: CASNGRQTYEQYF; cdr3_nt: TGTGCCAGCAATGGGCGACAGACCTACGAGCAGTACTTC
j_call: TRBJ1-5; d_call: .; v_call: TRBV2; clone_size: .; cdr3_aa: CASRQGNGNQPQHF; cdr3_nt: TGTGCCAGCCGCCAGGGGAACGGTAATCAGCCCCAGCATTTT
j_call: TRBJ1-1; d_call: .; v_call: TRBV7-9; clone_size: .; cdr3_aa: CASTSRVGTEAFF; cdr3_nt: TGTGCCAGCACCTCGAGGGTGGGGACTGAAGCTTTCTTT
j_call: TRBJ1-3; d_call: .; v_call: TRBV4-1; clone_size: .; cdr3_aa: CASSQVWPAGNTIYF; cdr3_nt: TGCGCCAGCAGCCAAGTCTGGCCAGCGGGAAACACCATATATTTT
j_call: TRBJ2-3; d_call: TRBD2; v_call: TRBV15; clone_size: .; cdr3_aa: CATSRDRLAGTNTQYF; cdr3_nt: TGTGCCACCAGCAGAGATCGCCTAGCGGGGACAAATACGCAGTATTTT